The rows below give T cell receptor beta chains drawn from one sample of a study of shared clonotypes between healthy human individuals. Repertoires were generated with immunoSEQ multiplex PCR, while TCRdb's copy carries only in-frame clones and drops some. Of some 2,100,000 clones in the sample, around 95% were seen once. Sequencing was performed on naive CD4+ T cells sorted from blood. The source is a young man in good health. The conserved cysteine and the conserved F or W are not part of the CDR3 here. The order of the fields is V gene, J gene, D gene, CDR3 protein. The D gene is left open where the match is weak.

TRBV6-5	TRBJ1-2	TRBD1	ASSYSRTGGRYGYT
TRBV10-1	TRBJ2-5	TRBD2	ASSESLAGVLETQY
TRBV5-1	TRBJ2-7	NA	ASSLRSPDYLALYEQY
TRBV20-1	TRBJ2-3	NA	SASPGTVQY
TRBV14	TRBJ1-6	NA	ASSVLNSPLH
TRBV28	TRBJ1-5	TRBD1	ASRLGDRDHYQPQH
TRBV5-1	TRBJ1-1	NA	ASSSNSGTTGAF
TRBV2	TRBJ2-3	TRBD2	ASTWTSGQKTQY
TRBV14	TRBJ2-7	NA	ASSQDWSRSYEQY
TRBV7-6	TRBJ2-5	TRBD1	ASSPRDREWETQY
TRBV7-9	TRBJ2-5	NA	ASSFIQGQKETQY
TRBV25-1	TRBJ2-2	NA	ASSDMSTSNTGELF
TRBV30	TRBJ2-7	NA	AWSDIGGVHEQY
TRBV28	TRBJ2-7	TRBD1	ASSSLPGQGVVEQY
TRBV2	TRBJ2-3	TRBD2	ASRRDSGSTDTQY
TRBV2	TRBJ1-5	NA	ASSDSGTSNQPQH
TRBV18	TRBJ2-5	NA	ASSPPVRDVETQY
TRBV10-3	TRBJ1-1	TRBD1	AISGTGGGRTEAF
TRBV5-1	TRBJ2-2	NA	ASRSRSDTGELF
TRBV7-8	TRBJ2-1	NA	ASSLVGSTYNEQF
TRBV15	TRBJ1-4	NA	ATSRDRWGAEKLF
TRBV9	TRBJ2-3	NA	ASSGPSSLGVGDTQY
TRBV10-3	TRBJ2-1	TRBD2	AISESREGRNNEQF
TRBV28	TRBJ1-2	NA	ASSLSTANYGYT
TRBV25-1	TRBJ2-1	TRBD1	ASSDDRGTYNEQF
TRBV9	TRBJ2-5	TRBD2	ASSVAMTSGQETQY
TRBV30	TRBJ1-2	NA	AWNRDNANYGYT
TRBV11-2	TRBJ2-7	NA	ASSPGQLSYEQY
TRBV28	TRBJ1-1	NA	ASSLKGWGEAF
TRBV9	TRBJ1-1	NA	ASSVAPQMNTEAF
TRBV7-2	TRBJ2-6	NA	ASSSSVITGSGANVLT
TRBV5-1	TRBJ2-5	TRBD1	ASSLTGVQETQY
TRBV11-2	TRBJ2-7	NA	ASSLDLAISYEQY
TRBV5-6	TRBJ2-5	NA	ASSPIRRETQY
TRBV19	TRBJ1-1	TRBD1	ASRAGGLNTEAF
TRBV11-3	TRBJ2-5	NA	ASSLGGGTAQY
TRBV5-1	TRBJ2-7	TRBD1	ASSSAGGEDEQY
TRBV27	TRBJ1-1	NA	ASSSRGFSEAF
TRBV5-1	TRBJ1-1	NA	ASSLTALTVNTEAF
TRBV6-1	TRBJ2-7	TRBD1	ASSADRGPGRPY
TRBV6-1	TRBJ1-1	NA	ASSEGAGASTEAF
TRBV6-4	TRBJ2-1	NA	ASSELGRGSQF
TRBV30	TRBJ2-1	NA	AWSGGPGRNEQF
TRBV19	TRBJ1-1	NA	ASTRNTEAF
TRBV6-5	TRBJ1-1	TRBD1	ASSPGQGAF
TRBV4-1	TRBJ2-3	TRBD2	ASSQPGGGGTDTQY
TRBV6-1	TRBJ2-3	TRBD1	ASVPGQADTQY
TRBV28	TRBJ2-7	NA	ASSSRTFYEQY
TRBV6-5	TRBJ2-7	TRBD1	ASSRQGDEQY
TRBV18	TRBJ1-5	NA	ASSGASNQPQH
TRBV28	TRBJ2-5	NA	ASSSALGQETQY
TRBV18	TRBJ1-3	NA	ASSPDRTNTIY
TRBV2	TRBJ2-7	NA	ASSSPGAGSYEQY
TRBV30	TRBJ2-2	NA	AWSGVTGGRELF
TRBV30	TRBJ1-5	NA	AWSATGFNQPQH
TRBV5-1	TRBJ1-4	NA	ASSAQGGATNEKLF
TRBV5-1	TRBJ2-5	TRBD1	ASSLATGGLQETQY
TRBV11-2	TRBJ1-4	NA	ASSWPGGGTNEKLF
TRBV11-1	TRBJ2-3	TRBD1	ASSLGTGGPDTQY